This T cell receptor (beta chain) appears in the sequencing data of a study of blood T cells in healthy people across ages. This clonotype was recorded a few times. Through a sample-barcoded 5' primer and a J-beta primer mix, a second PCR was run for roughly 7 to 11 cycles. Each CDR3 protein gets one entry after TCRdb re-called the 5' RACE reads with MiXCR. The sample has 800,000 to 950,000 distinct CDR3 sequences, 45% to 50% seen once. V was shortened by 5 bases and J by 1 base, with 12 bases between the two germline ends. The CDR3 is 14 residues long. From germline, CDR1 is MNHEY and CDR2 SVGAGI. Sequenced sample: blood. The chain links TRBV6-5 to TRBJ2-7; D unresolved. The receptor comes from a man aged 25-40 years in good health. CDR3 DNA: TGTGCCAGCAGTACTGGAGCGAGATCCTACGAGCAGTACTTC. Translating gives CASSTGARSYEQYF.